This T cell receptor beta chain was sequenced in a study of T cells after yellow fever vaccination. Notes on this clonotype: Its antigen is undetermined.

Study findings and constraints: Most primary-vaccination clones reappeared after the booster (about 95% CD4, around 88% CD8). A minor fraction of clonotypes spanned both CD4 and CD8 compartments.

Trimming removed 2 bases from V and 4 bases from J, with 15 bases in between. The CDR3 runs to 16 residues. Germline values: CDR1 MNHNS, CDR2 SASEGT. TCRdb re-derived calls from the 5' RACE reads in MiXCR, one entry per CDR3 protein. This table has approximately 330,000 distinct CDR3 sequences, about an eighth appearing once. The chain carries TRBV6-1 and TRBJ2-1, with D possibly TRBD1 on 6 matching bases. This TCR was recovered from a man in his late teens or twenties who received the YFV17D yellow fever vaccine. The sequencing used CD4+ T cells sorted from PBMCs, collected 15 days after the yellow fever booster vaccination. This chain's CDR3 is CASSEIRGTGYNEQFF. The CDR3 region has the DNA TGTGCCAGCAGTGAAATCAGGGGAACAGGGTACAATGAGCAGTTCTTC.